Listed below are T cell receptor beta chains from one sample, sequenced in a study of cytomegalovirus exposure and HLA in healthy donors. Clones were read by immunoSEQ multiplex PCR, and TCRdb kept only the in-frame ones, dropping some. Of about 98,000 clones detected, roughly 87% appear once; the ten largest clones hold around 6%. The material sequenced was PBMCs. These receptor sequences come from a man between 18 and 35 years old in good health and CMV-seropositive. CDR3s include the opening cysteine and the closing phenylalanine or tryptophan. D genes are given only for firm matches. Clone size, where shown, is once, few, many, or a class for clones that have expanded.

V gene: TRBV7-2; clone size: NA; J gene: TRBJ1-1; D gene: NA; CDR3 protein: CASSLITGSTEAFF; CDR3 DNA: TGTGCCAGCAGCTTAATAACAGGAAGCACTGAAGCTTTCTTT
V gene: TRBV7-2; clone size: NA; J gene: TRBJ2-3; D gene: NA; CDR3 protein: CASSLRLGQDITDTQYF; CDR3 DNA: TGTGCCAGCAGCTTACGCTTAGGGCAGGACATCACAGATACGCAGTATTTT
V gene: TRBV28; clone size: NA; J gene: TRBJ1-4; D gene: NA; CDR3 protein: CASSLVGTPDGKLFF; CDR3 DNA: TGTGCCAGCAGTTTAGTGGGGACACCAGACGGAAAACTGTTTTTT
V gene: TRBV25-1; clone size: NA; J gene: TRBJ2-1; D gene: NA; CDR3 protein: CASSEFLSGPYNEQFF; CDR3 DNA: TGTGCCAGCAGTGAATTTCTCAGCGGTCCCTACAATGAGCAGTTCTTC
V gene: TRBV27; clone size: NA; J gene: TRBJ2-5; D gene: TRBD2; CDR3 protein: CASNTLGRGGKETQYF; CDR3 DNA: TGTGCCAGCAACACCCTAGGGAGGGGAGGGAAGGAGACCCAGTACTTC
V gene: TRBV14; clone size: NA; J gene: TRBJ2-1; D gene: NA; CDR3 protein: CASSPTRRGPHEQFF; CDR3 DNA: TGTGCCAGCAGCCCTACCAGGCGGGGGCCCCATGAGCAGTTCTTC
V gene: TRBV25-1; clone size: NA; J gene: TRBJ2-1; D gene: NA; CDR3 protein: CASSEYRGEQFF; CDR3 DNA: TGTGCCAGCAGCGAATATCGGGGTGAGCAGTTCTTC
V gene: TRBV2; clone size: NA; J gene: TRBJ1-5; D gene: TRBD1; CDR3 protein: CASRGGQGAQPQHF; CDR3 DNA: TGTGCCAGCAGGGGGGGACAGGGGGCCCAGCCCCAGCATTTT
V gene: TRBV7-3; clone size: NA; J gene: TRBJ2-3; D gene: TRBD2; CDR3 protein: CASAGVMGDTQYF; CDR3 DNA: TGTGCCAGTGCGGGGGTGATGGGAGATACGCAGTATTTT
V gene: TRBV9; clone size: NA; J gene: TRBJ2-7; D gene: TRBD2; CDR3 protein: CASSVGFSGTSGRPTYEQYF; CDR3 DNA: TGTGCCAGCAGCGTAGGATTTAGCGGGACTAGCGGGAGGCCGACCTACGAGCAGTACTTC
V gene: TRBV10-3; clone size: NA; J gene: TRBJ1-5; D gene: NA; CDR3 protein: CAISDARGSNQPQHF; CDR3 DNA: TGTGCCATCAGTGATGCCAGGGGTAGTAATCAGCCCCAGCATTTT
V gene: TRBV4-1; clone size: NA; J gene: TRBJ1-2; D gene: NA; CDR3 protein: CASSQEVSYNYGYTF; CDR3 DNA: TGCGCCAGCAGCCAAGAGGTCTCCTATAACTATGGCTACACCTTC
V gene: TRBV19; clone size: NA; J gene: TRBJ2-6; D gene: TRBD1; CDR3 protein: CASSKTGGQAGANVLTF; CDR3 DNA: TGTGCCAGTAGTAAGACAGGGGGACAAGCTGGGGCCAACGTCCTGACTTTC
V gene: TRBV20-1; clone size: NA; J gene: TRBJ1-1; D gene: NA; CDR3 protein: CNPTGNTEAFF; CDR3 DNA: TGCAATCCGACAGGGAACACTGAAGCTTTCTTT
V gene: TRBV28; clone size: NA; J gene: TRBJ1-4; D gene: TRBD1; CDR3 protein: CASSTGTVYNEKLFF; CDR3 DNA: TGTGCCAGCAGTACCGGGACAGTTTATAATGAAAAACTGTTTTTT
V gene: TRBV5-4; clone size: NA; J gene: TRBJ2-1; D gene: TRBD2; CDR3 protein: CASSRGGPSSYNEQFF; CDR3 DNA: TGTGCCAGCAGCCGCGGGGGGCCCTCAAGCTACAATGAGCAGTTCTTC
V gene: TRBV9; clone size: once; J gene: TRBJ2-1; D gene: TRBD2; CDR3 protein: CASSQSGLAGFEQFF; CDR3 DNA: TGTGCCAGCAGCCAATCGGGACTAGCGGGATTTGAGCAGTTCTTC
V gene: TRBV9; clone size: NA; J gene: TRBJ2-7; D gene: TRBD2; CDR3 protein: CASSVGTSGNYEQYF; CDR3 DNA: TGTGCCAGCAGCGTAGGCACTAGCGGGAATTACGAGCAGTACTTC
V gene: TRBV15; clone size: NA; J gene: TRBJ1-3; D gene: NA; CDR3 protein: CATGGSSGNTIYF; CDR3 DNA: TGTGCCACCGGAGGTTCCTCTGGAAACACCATATATTTT
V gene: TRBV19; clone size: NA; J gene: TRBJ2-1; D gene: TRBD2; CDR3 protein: CASWDRGGRDEQFF; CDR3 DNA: TGTGCCAGTTGGGATCGGGGGGGGCGCGATGAGCAGTTCTTC
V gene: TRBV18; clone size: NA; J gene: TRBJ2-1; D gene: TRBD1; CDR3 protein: CASSPPSQGDNEQFF; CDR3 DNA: TGTGCCAGCTCACCACCCAGTCAGGGGGACAATGAGCAGTTCTTC
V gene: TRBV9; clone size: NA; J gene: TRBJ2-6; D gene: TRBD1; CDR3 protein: CASSAGQSSGANVLTF; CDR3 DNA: TGTGCCAGCAGCGCGGGACAGAGCTCTGGGGCCAACGTCCTGACTTTC
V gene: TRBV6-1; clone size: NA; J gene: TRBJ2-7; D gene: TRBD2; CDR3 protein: CASSDSSGGSYEQYF; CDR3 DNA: TGTGCCAGCAGTGACTCTAGCGGGGGTTCCTACGAGCAGTACTTC
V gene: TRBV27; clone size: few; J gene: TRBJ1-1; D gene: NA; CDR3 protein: CASSLGGLNTEAFF; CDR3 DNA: TGTGCCAGCAGTTTAGGCGGCTTGAACACTGAAGCTTTCTTT
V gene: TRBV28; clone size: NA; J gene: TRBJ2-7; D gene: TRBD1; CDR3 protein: CASGAGSGTGDYEQYF; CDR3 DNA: TGTGCCAGCGGGGCAGGCTCCGGGACAGGGGACTACGAGCAGTACTTC
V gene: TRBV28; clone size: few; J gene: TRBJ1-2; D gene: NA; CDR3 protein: CASSLTPTNYGYTF; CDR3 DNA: TGTGCCAGCAGTTTGACACCCACTAACTATGGCTACACCTTC
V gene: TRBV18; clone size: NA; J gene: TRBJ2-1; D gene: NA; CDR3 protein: CASSSTGNNEQFF; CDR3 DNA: TGTGCCAGCTCATCCACGGGGAACAATGAGCAGTTCTTC
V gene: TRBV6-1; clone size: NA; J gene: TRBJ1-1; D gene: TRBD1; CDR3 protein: CASRDGTGVTEAFF; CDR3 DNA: TGTGCCAGCAGAGACGGGACAGGGGTCACTGAAGCTTTCTTT
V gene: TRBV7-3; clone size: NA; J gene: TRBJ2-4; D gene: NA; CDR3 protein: CASSLMGGDIQYF; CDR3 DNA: TGTGCCAGCAGCTTAATGGGGGGTGACATTCAGTACTTC
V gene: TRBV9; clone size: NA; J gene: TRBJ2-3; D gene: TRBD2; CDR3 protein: CASSVEGRGTDTQYF; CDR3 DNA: TGTGCCAGCAGCGTCGAGGGGAGGGGAACAGATACGCAGTATTTT
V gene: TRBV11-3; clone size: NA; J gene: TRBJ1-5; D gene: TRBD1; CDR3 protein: CASSPGTGDQPQHF; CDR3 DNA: TGTGCCAGCAGCCCGGGGACAGGGGATCAGCCCCAGCATTTT
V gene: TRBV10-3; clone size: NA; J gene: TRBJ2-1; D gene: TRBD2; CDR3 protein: CAISAGSGGGSYNEQFF; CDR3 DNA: TGTGCCATCAGTGCGGGTAGCGGGGGGGGGTCCTACAATGAGCAGTTCTTC
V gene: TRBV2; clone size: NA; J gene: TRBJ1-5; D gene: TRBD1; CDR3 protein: CASSRDSYSNQPQHF; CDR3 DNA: TGTGCCAGCAGTAGGGACAGTTATAGCAATCAGCCCCAGCATTTT
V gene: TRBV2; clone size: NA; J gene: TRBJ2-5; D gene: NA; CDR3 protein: CASRAAGTQYF; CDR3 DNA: TGTGCCAGCAGGGCTGCGGGGACCCAGTACTTC
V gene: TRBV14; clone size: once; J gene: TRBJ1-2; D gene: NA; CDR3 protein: CASSQDMSDYGYTF; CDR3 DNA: TGTGCCAGCAGCCAAGATATGTCAGATTATGGCTACACCTTC
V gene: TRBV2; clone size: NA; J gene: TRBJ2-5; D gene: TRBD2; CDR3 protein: CASSERRGDRETQYF; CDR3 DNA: TGTGCCAGCAGTGAAAGACGGGGGGATCGGGAGACCCAGTACTTC
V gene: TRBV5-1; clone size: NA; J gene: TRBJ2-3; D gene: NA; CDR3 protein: CASSYSSSSTDTQYF; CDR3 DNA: TGCGCCAGCAGCTACTCCTCTTCTAGCACAGATACGCAGTATTTT
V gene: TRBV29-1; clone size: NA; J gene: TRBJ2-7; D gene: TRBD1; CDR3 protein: CSVRRGYEQYF; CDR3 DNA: TGCAGCGTGCGCAGGGGGTACGAGCAGTACTTC
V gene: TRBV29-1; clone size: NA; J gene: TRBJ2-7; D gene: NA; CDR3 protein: CSVVARGYEQYF; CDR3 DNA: TGCAGCGTTGTAGCCAGGGGATACGAGCAGTACTTC
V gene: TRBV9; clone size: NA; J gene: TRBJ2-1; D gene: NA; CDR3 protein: CASSVAHRTQGSYNEQFF; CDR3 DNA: TGTGCCAGCAGCGTAGCCCACAGGACACAGGGCTCCTACAATGAGCAGTTCTTC
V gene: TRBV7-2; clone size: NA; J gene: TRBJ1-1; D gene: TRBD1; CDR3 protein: CASSLVRQGVPEAFF; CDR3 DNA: TGTGCCAGCAGCTTAGTGAGACAGGGGGTGCCTGAAGCTTTCTTT
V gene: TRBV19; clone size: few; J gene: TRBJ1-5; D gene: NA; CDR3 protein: CASSIDRGGMGNQPQHF; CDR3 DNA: TGTGCCAGTAGTATAGATCGAGGCGGAATGGGTAATCAGCCCCAGCATTTT
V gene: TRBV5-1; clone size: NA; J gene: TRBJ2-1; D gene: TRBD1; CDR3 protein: CASSLVIGGDEQFF; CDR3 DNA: TGCGCCAGCAGCTTGGTTATAGGGGGCGATGAGCAGTTCTTC
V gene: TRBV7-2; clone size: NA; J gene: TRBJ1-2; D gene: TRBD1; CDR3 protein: CASSFDDRGGYTF; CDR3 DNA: TGTGCCAGCAGCTTCGACGACAGGGGCGGCTACACCTTC
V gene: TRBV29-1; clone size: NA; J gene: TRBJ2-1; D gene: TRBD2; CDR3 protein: CSVEVAGDEQFF; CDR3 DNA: TGCAGCGTTGAAGTGGCGGGAGATGAGCAGTTCTTC
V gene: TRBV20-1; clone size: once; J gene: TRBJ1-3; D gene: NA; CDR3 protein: CSVLRGNTIYF; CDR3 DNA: TGCAGTGTTTTGAGAGGAAACACCATATATTTT
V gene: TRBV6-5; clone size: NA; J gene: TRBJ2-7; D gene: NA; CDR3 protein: CASSYSTLASYEQYF; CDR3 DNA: TGTGCCAGCAGTTACTCGACTTTGGCCTCCTACGAGCAGTACTTC
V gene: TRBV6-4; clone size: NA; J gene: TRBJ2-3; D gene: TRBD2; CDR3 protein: CASSASGSTDTQYF; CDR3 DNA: TGTGCCAGCAGCGCTAGCGGGAGCACAGATACGCAGTATTTT
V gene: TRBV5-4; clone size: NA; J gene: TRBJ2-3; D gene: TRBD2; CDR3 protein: CASSSRLAGPYTDTQYF; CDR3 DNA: TGTGCCAGCAGCTCCCGACTAGCGGGGCCCTACACAGATACGCAGTATTTT
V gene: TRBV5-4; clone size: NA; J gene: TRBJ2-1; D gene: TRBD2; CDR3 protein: CASSLQREGEQFF; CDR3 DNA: TGTGCCAGCAGCTTGCAGCGGGAGGGTGAGCAGTTCTTC
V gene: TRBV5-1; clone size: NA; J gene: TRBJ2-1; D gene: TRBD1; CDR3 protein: CASSPLKTGQGNNEQFF; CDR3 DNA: TGCGCCAGCAGCCCCCTAAAAACGGGACAGGGTAACAATGAGCAGTTCTTC
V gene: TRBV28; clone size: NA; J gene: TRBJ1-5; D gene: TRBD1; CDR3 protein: CASSAQGGGNQPQHF; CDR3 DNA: TGTGCCAGCAGTGCTCAGGGGGGAGGCAATCAGCCCCAGCATTTT
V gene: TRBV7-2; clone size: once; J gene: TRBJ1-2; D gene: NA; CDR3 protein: CASSLNTGSYGYTF; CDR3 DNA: TGTGCCAGCAGCTTAAACACAGGGAGCTATGGCTACACCTTC
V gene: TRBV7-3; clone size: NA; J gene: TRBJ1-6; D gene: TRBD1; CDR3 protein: CASSLGTGHSPLHF; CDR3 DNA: TGTGCCAGCAGCTTAGGGACAGGGCATTCACCCCTCCACTTT